A single sample gave rise to the 21 T cell receptor beta chains below, sequenced in a study of molecular identifiers for immune sequencing clone quantification. TCRdb processed the PCR reads anew with MiXCR; each CDR3 protein has one entry. In the table there are under 650,000 distinct CDR3 sequences, 15% to 20% of which are singletons. The material sequenced was naive CD8+ T cells from blood, with Jurkat cell RNA spiked in. Subset indicated: FACS-sorted CD8+CD4-CCR7+CD45RA+ naive T cells. All receptors derive from a human donor in good health. Some libraries in this study had Jurkat cell RNA spiked in.

With regard to this clonotype: This clone may be a read error of a much larger clone one base away. The chain carries TRBV2 and TRBJ2-3; TRBD2 is a possible D gene (6 bases). This CDR3 contains 16 residues. Per germline, CDR1 SNHLY and CDR2 FYNNEI. CDR3 protein: CAGSEKPRDPMDTQYF. In DNA form, the CDR3 reads TGTGCCGGCAGTGAAAAGCCGCGGGATCCTATGGATACGCAGTATTTT.

Details on this clonotype: This may come from a read error, since a much larger clone is one base off. This CDR3 is missing its conserved last phenylalanine or tryptophan, likely due to a read error. The J gene is TRBJ2-5, the V gene TRBV30; tentative D call: TRBD1 (6 bases). The CDR3 totals 14 residues. The ends were cut back, 0 bases at V and 5 bases at J, with 13 bases in the middle. CDR1 is GTSNPN, CDR2 SVGIG, per germline (reference sequence). This chain's CDR3 is CAWSVTGRHETQYL. The CDR3 DNA is TGTGCCTGGAGTGTAACAGGGCGTCACGAGACCCAGTACCTC.

This clonotype was found a few times. This may arise from a read error, as a much more abundant clone is one base away. The chain combines TRBV20-1 with TRBJ1-1; 8 bases are shared with TRBD1. The V gene's germline CDR1 is DFQATT and CDR2 SNEGSKA (reference sequence). The CDR3 sequence is 13 residues long. CDR3 DNA: TGCAGTGCCCTGACAGGGGAGGATACTGCAGCTTTCTTT. This gives the protein CSALTGEDTAAFF.

This clonotype appeared many times. The chain recombines TRBV9 with TRBJ2-4; 15 positions agree with TRBD2. Germline V CDR1 and CDR2: SGDLS, YYNGEE. Trimming at V came to 3 bases and at J to 8 bases, leaving 15 bases not matched to a gene. The CDR3 totals 19 residues. CDR3 protein: CASSEADGLAGGPRDIQYF. The CDR3 DNA follows: TGTGCCAGCAGCGAGGCCGACGGACTAGCGGGGGGGCCGAGAGACATTCAGTACTTC.

This clonotype was detected only a few times. The chain couples TRBV5-4 to TRBJ2-1, with TRBD2 matching 8 bases. CDR1 SGHNT and CDR2 YYREEE come from the germline V gene (reference sequence). J gave up 4 bases and V 2 bases, and 11 bases lay outside the gene matches. The CDR3 has 17 amino acids. The CDR3 spells CASSLPGGPSIYNEQFF. CDR3 nucleotides: TGTGCCAGCAGCTTACCGGGAGGGCCGTCCATTTACAATGAGCAGTTCTTC.

This clonotype was detected a few times. V is TRBV7-9 and J is TRBJ1-5; maybe TRBD1 (6 bases). Per the germline V gene, CDR1 is SEHNR and CDR2 is FQNEAQ (reference sequence). V lost 5 bases, J lost 1 base, and 12 bases lay in between. CDR3 size: 15 residues. CDR3 protein: CASSTSQGSNQPQHF. In DNA, the CDR3 is TGTGCCAGCAGCACAAGCCAGGGGAGCAATCAGCCCCAGCATTTT.

Ten or more counts support this clonotype. V and J are TRBV6-2 or TRBV6-3 and TRBJ2-3, with TRBD2 identical over 11 bases. V trimming: 2 bases; J trimming: 6 bases; junction bases outside the gene matches: 7. Germline V gene lookup returns CDR1 MNHEY and CDR2 SVGEGT. The CDR3 runs 16 residues. CDR3 nucleotides: TGTGCCAGCAGTTACGAACTAGCGGGGGACGCGGATACGCAGTATTTT. It encodes CASSYELAGDADTQYF.

The sample holds many counts of this clonotype. The CDR3 region is CASSPLRLAGGEETQYF. Here the CDR3 DNA reads TGTGCCAGCAGTCCGCTGAGACTAGCGGGAGGGGAAGAGACCCAGTACTTC. V is TRBV28 and J is TRBJ2-5, with 14 bases matching TRBD2. Germline trimming cut 5 bases from V and 3 bases from J; bases unmatched to any gene: 8. CDR1 and CDR2 (germline): MDHEN, SYDVKM. This CDR3 comprises 17 residues.

The rearrangement uses TRBV27 and TRBJ2-5, with 11 bases fitting TRBD2. V gave up 5 bases and J gave up 4 bases; unmatched junction bases: 3. CDR1 and CDR2 (germline): MNHEY, SMNVEV (reference sequence). CDR3 length: 14 residues. In DNA, the CDR3 is TGTGCCAGCAGTGCCGGGACTAGCGGAGAGACCCAGTACTTC. It translates to CASSAGTSGETQYF.

This clonotype showed up many times. The CDR3 loop reads CASSTRMGNQPQHF. CDR3 nucleotide sequence: TGTGCCAGCTCGACACGAATGGGCAATCAGCCCCAGCATTTT. V gene TRBV25-1 combines with J gene TRBJ1-5; D uncertain. CDR3 length: 14 amino acids. The germline CDR1 and CDR2 sequences are MGHDK and SYGVNS. Deletions cut 8 bases from V and 2 bases from J, with 13 bases between.

In regard to this clonotype: A much larger clone sits a single nucleotide away, making a read error possible. The chain employs TRBV6-1 and TRBJ1-5, with 7 bases identical to TRBD1. CDR1 is MNHNS and CDR2 is SASEGT in the germline V gene. V lost 7 bases, J lost 5 bases, and 11 bases stayed unmatched. The CDR3 spans 15 residues. CDR3 region: CASTELDRDDQPQHF. CDR3 bases: TGTGCCAGCACGGAGCTTGACAGGGACGATCAGCCCCAGCATTTT.

This clonotype was seen repeatedly, ten times or more. V gene TRBV28 combines with J gene TRBJ2-3; D perhaps matches TRBD1 (6 bases). The CDR3 spans 15 residues. Per the germline V gene, CDR1 is MDHEN and CDR2 is SYDVKM. Trimming took off 4 bases at V and 5 bases at J, with 16 bases between the two ends. CDR3 in amino acids: CASSSGHPIGDTQYF. Written as DNA, the CDR3 is TGTGCCAGCAGTTCGGGACACCCGATAGGAGATACGCAGTATTTT.

This clonotype came up many times. The chain is built from TRBV6-5 and TRBJ2-1; no definite D call. This CDR3 has 13 amino acids. The V end lost 4 bases, the J end lost 5 bases, and 9 bases lay between the germline ends. Germline lookup yields CDR1 MNHEY and CDR2 SVGAGI. Written as DNA, the CDR3 is TGTGCCAGCAGTTTTCTAGGGAACAATGAGCAGTTCTTC. It yields the protein CASSFLGNNEQFF.

This clonotype has just one count. Compared with germline, one end of the junction differs, possibly owing to a read error. The chain joins TRBV14 to TRBJ2-7; D is uncertain. CDR3 length equals 14 residues. The germline gives CDR1 SGHDN, CDR2 FVKESK. The chain's CDR3 is CARSQVLSSYEQYF. The CDR3 nucleotides read TGTGCCAGGAGCCAAGTACTGAGCTCCTACGAGCAGTACTTC. Variable domain in full (rest from reference TRBV14 and TRBJ2-7): EAGVTQFPSHSVIEKGQTVTLRCDPISGHDNLYWYRRVMGKEIKFLLHFVKESKQDESGMPNNRFLAERTGGTYSTLKVQPAELEDSGVYFCARSQVLSSYEQYFGPGTRLTVT.

The J gene is TRBJ2-3, the V gene TRBV4-1; 11 bases fit TRBD2. The V segment lost 1 base and the J segment 6 bases; nucleotides outside the gene matches: 6. The CDR3 has 16 amino acids. The germline V gene encodes CDR1 MGHRA and CDR2 YSYEKL. CDR3 DNA: TGCGCCAGCAGCCAAGGACTAGCGGGGAGGATGGATACGCAGTATTTT. The encoded protein is CASSQGLAGRMDTQYF.

This clonotype appeared many times. J is TRBJ2-7 and V is TRBV28; 7 bases match TRBD2. CDR3 length: 13 amino acids. CDR1 is MDHEN and CDR2 is SYDVKM in the germline V gene. V was clipped by 5 bases and J by 5 bases; unmatched bases: 6. CDR3 protein: CASSPGLWHEQYF. The CDR3 DNA follows: TGTGCCAGCAGTCCGGGACTATGGCACGAGCAGTACTTC.

This clonotype occurred many times. This sequence joins TRBV6-5 and TRBJ1-1; D call uncertain. Germline-derived CDR1 and CDR2 are MNHEY and SVGAGI. This CDR3 is 15 amino acids long. V lost 0 bases and J 0 bases, leaving 8 bases between the germline ends. In nucleotides, the CDR3 is TGTGCCAGCAGTTACTCAAGGGAAATGAACACTGAAGCTTTCTTT. Encoded protein: CASSYSREMNTEAFF.

This clonotype was observed many times. This chain uses TRBV7-9 with TRBJ1-2; the D gene is possibly TRBD1 (5 bases). The V gene's germline CDR1 is SEHNR and CDR2 FQNEAQ (reference sequence). Trimming took off 5 bases at V and 12 bases at J, with 16 bases between the two ends. This CDR3 is built from 12 residues. The CDR3 DNA sequence: TGTGCCAGCAGCCTGGGGACCGGACCTCACACCTTC. Protein product: CASSLGTGPHTF. Supplemented by reference TRBV7-9 and TRBJ1-2, the full variable domain reads DTGVSQNPRHKITKRGQNVTFRCDPISEHNRLYWYRQTLGQGPEFLTYFQNEAQLEKSRLLSDRFSAERPKGSFSTLEIQRTEQGDSAMYLCASSLGTGPHTFGSGTRLTVV.

In its sample, this clonotype was seen a few times. The chain has TRBV2 and TRBJ2-7; 8 nucleotides align to TRBD1. The germline V gene has CDR1 SNHLY and CDR2 FYNNEI. Trimming cost V 0 bases and J 3 bases; bases outside gene matches: 4. CDR3 size: 15 residues. The CDR3 loop is CASSEAAGTGYEQYF. Here the CDR3 DNA reads TGTGCCAGCAGTGAAGCGGCCGGGACAGGCTACGAGCAGTACTTC.

The table lists this clonotype with many counts. V usage is TRBV24-1 and J usage is TRBJ2-3; TRBD2 aligns across 8 bases. Germline V gene lookup returns CDR1 KGHDR and CDR2 SFDVKD. The CDR3 covers 14 residues. V was clipped by 9 bases and J by 4 bases; unmatched bases: 8. Written as DNA, the CDR3 is TGTGCCACCGGCGGAGGGACTAGGGCAGATACGCAGTATTTT. Translated, it gives CATGGGTRADTQYF.

This clonotype was seen ten or more times. This chain uses TRBV20-1 with TRBJ2-5; possibly TRBD2 for D (5 bases). Trimming removed 0 bases at V and 1 base at J, with 12 bases between. The CDR3 length is 15 residues. The germline gives CDR1 DFQATT, CDR2 SNEGSKA (reference sequence). The DNA of the CDR3 is TGCAGTGCTAGAGATCAGCTAGCCATCCAAGAGACCCAGTACTTC. Translation gives CSARDQLAIQETQYF.